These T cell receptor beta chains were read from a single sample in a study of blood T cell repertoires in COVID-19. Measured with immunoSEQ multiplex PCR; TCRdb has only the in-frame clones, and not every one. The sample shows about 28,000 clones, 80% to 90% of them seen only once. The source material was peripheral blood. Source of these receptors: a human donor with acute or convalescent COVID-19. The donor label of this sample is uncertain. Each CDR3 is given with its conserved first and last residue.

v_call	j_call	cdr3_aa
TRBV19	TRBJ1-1	CASSIVLRAGGPTEAFF
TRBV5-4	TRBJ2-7	CASSLTGGRRSITGEQYF
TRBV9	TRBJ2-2	CASSLGGLDVTGELFF
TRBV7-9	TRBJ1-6	CASSPRGQGNSPLHF
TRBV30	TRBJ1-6	CAWGHSNSPLHF
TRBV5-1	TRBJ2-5	CASSPRASGVWETQYF
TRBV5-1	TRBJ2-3	CASSRQGIGTDTQYF
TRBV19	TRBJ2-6	CASRRTGVISGANVLTF
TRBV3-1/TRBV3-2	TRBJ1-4	CASSLRTGRGEKLFF
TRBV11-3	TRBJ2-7	CASSAGQGRVYEQYF
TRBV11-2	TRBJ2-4	CASSLDRGLQNIQYF
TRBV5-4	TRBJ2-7	CASSPRGGAGYEQYF
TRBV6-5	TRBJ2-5	CASGTGQWGETQYF
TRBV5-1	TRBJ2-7	CASSLTEIAEQYF
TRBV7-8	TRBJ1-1	CASSSKTASNTEAFF
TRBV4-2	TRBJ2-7	CASSQDPASARVVYEQYF
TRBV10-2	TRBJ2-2	CASSVTTNTGELFF
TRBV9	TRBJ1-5	CASSVDPNSNQPQHF
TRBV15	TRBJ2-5	CATSRGLGPSQETQYF
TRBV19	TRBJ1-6	CASSPPGTGGSPLHF
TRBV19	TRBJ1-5	CASRPDRARNQPQHF
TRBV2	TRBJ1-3	CASNIQGPGNTIYF
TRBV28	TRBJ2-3	CASCEGADTQYF
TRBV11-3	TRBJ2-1	CASSLGATGNNEQFF
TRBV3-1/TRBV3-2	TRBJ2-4	CASSSPGQGNIQYF
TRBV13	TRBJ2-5	CASSLTDIQETQYF